Listed here are 21 T cell receptor beta chains from one sample, sequenced in a study of vaccination and CD4 T cells after COVID-19. Time point given: late sampling 161 to 241 days after vaccination in three convalescent patients. Sample treatment: approximately 11-day PBMC culture with coronavirus spike peptide pools or control peptides (ViraFEST assay). The antigens for these receptors are not known. The Oncomine TCR Beta short-read assay was what sequenced the DNA obtained from cultured CD4+ T cells. TCRdb passed the PCR reads through MiXCR, listing each CDR3 protein once. The table has tens of thousands of distinct CDR3 sequences, roughly a third seen once. Source: CD4+ T cells from blood, cultured in vitro, taken about 7 months after SARS-CoV-2 vaccination. The receptors were gathered from a human donor who had recovered from COVID-19.

This chain joins TRBV7-9 and TRBJ1-1; D is undetermined. Germline loops: CDR1 SEHNR, CDR2 FQNEAQ (reference sequence). This CDR3 comprises 13 residues. V was shortened by 2 bases and J by 3 bases, with 7 bases between the two germline ends. The CDR3 DNA reads TGTGCCAGCAGCTTATCCGAGGACACTGAAGCTTTCTTT. Amino acids: CASSLSEDTEAFF.

This clonotype was observed a few times. In DNA form, the CDR3 reads TGCAGTGCTAGGAGTACAGCGGGAGTAAGCGAGCAGTACTTC. This sequence encodes CSARSTAGVSEQYF. V usage is TRBV20-1 and J usage is TRBJ2-7, with 8 bases fitting TRBD2. The length of the CDR3 is 14 residues. V was pared by 3 bases and J by 6 bases, with 10 bases of the junction left unmatched. CDR1 is DFQATT and CDR2 is SNEGSKA in the germline V gene (reference sequence).

V gene TRBV5-1 combines with J gene TRBJ2-3; D is undetermined. Germline V gene lookup returns CDR1 SGHRS and CDR2 YFSETQ. There are 13 residues in the CDR3. V was clipped by 4 bases and J by 0 bases, with 6 bases between them. This CDR3 reads CASSKGSTDTQYF. The CDR3 DNA follows: TGCGCCAGCAGCAAAGGAAGCACAGATACGCAGTATTTT.

This chain links TRBV20-1 with TRBJ2-7, with TRBD2 matching over 8 bases. The germline CDR1 and CDR2 sequences are DFQATT and SNEGSKA (reference sequence). The V and J ends lost 2 bases and 3 bases, in that order; junction bases with no gene match: 6. The CDR3 runs to 14 residues. DNA for the CDR3: TGCAGTGCTAGACCCCCGGGGACTAGCTACGAGCAGTACTTC. Protein product: CSARPPGTSYEQYF.

The chain recombines TRBV6-1 with TRBJ2-5; D might be TRBD2 (5 bases). Trimming removed 8 bases at V and 3 bases at J, with 16 bases between. The CDR3 consists of 14 residues. The germline gives CDR1 MNHNS, CDR2 SASEGT. CDR3 residues: CASQNGPGEETQYF. The CDR3 DNA follows: TGTGCCAGCCAAAATGGACCCGGGGAAGAGACCCAGTACTTC.

This clonotype appeared once. The chain has TRBV6-2 or TRBV6-3 and TRBJ2-1; the match to TRBD2 covers 16 bases. This CDR3 is 13 amino acids long. The junction had 2 bases not matched to a gene; V was cut back by 9 bases and J by 9 bases. Looked up from germline, CDR1 is MNHEY and CDR2 is SVGEGT. The CDR3 DNA follows: TGTGCCAGTGGGACTAGCGGGAGGGGTGAGCAGTTCTTC. Translation: CASGTSGRGEQFF.

This sequence joins TRBV20-1 and TRBJ2-7; TRBD1 aligns across 9 bases. V shed 6 bases and J 6 bases; nucleotides not matched to a gene: 15. Looked up from germline, CDR1 is DFQATT and CDR2 is SNEGSKA (reference sequence). The CDR3 runs to 15 residues. The CDR3 sequence: CSAEPGGTGSGEQYF. The DNA of the CDR3 is TGCAGTGCCGAACCCGGCGGGACAGGGTCGGGCGAGCAGTACTTC.

CDR3 in amino acids: CASSREMGNQPQHF. In DNA, the CDR3 is TGTGCCAGCAGTCGGGAGATGGGCAATCAGCCCCAGCATTTT. V gene TRBV6-4 combines with J gene TRBJ1-5; no definite D call. This CDR3 is 14 amino acids long. The V gene lost 5 bases and the J gene lost 2 bases, with 10 bases spanning the gap. Germline V lookup: CDR1 MRHNA, CDR2 SNTAGT.

The V call is TRBV4-3, the J call TRBJ1-2; D ambiguous. This CDR3 comprises 15 residues. CDR1 and CDR2 (germline): LGHNA, YSLEER. V gave up 4 bases and J gave up 4 bases, with 16 bases separating them. CDR3 region: CASSPGLTPSYGYTF. DNA for the CDR3: TGCGCCAGCAGCCCAGGACTGACTCCCTCCTATGGCTACACCTTC.

This clonotype was observed a few times. In nucleotides, the CDR3 is TGCAGTGCTAGAGACCCTTTTAGCGGACACACAGATACGCAGTATTTT. Translation: CSARDPFSGHTDTQYF. The J gene is TRBJ2-3, the V gene TRBV20-1; a possible D gene is TRBD2 (6 bases). Germline V gene data show CDR1 as DFQATT and CDR2 as SNEGSKA (reference sequence). This CDR3 contains 16 residues. Trimming pared 0 bases from V and 2 bases from J, leaving 15 bases between.

CDR3 sequence reads: CASSFPGSKVDTEAFF. The CDR3 region has the DNA TGTGCCAGCAGCTTTCCAGGGTCGAAGGTGGACACTGAAGCTTTCTTT. The chain carries TRBV7-9 and TRBJ1-1; D is possibly TRBD1 (5 bases). V shed 3 bases and J shed 3 bases, with 17 bases lying between them. CDR1 and CDR2 (germline): SEHNR, FQNEAQ (reference sequence). The CDR3 is made up of 16 amino acids.

The V gene is TRBV20-1, the J gene TRBJ2-6; D not certain. CDR1 and CDR2 (germline): DFQATT, SNEGSKA (reference sequence). Trimming cost V 0 bases and J 2 bases, with 8 bases left between them. The CDR3 spans 15 residues. CDR3: CSARDRSAGANVLTF. CDR3 in DNA: TGCAGTGCTAGAGATCGCAGCGCTGGGGCCAACGTCCTGACTTTC.

This chain uses TRBV19 with TRBJ1-1, with 7 bases identical to TRBD1. V dropped 9 bases and J dropped 2; count of bases not matched to a gene: 9. This CDR3 spans 14 amino acids. Germline V gene data show CDR1 as LNHDA and CDR2 as SQIVND (reference sequence). This CDR3 is CASVDRRGNTEAFF. Written as DNA, the CDR3 is TGTGCCAGCGTGGACAGGAGGGGAAACACTGAAGCTTTCTTT.

This clonotype was seen more than once but under ten times. This sequence joins TRBV20-1 and TRBJ2-1, with 11 bases aligning to TRBD1. The CDR3 covers 15 residues. Trimming at V came to 4 bases and at J to 5 bases, leaving 7 bases not matched to a gene. The germline CDR1 and CDR2 sequences are DFQATT and SNEGSKA (reference sequence). CDR3 residues: CSATHGTGGHNEQFF. In DNA, the CDR3 is TGCAGTGCTACTCATGGGACAGGGGGGCACAATGAGCAGTTCTTC.

This chain joins TRBV6-2 or TRBV6-3 and TRBJ1-2, with 7 bases that match TRBD1. CDR3 size: 14 residues. Germline V gene sequence: CDR1 MNHEY, CDR2 SVGEGT. Losses at the gene ends were 5 bases for V and 4 bases for J; bases not matched to a gene: 7. This chain's CDR3 is CASSPMGQIYGYTF. The CDR3 DNA reads TGTGCCAGCAGTCCGATGGGACAGATCTATGGCTACACCTTC.

The chain employs TRBV20-1 and TRBJ2-7; 9 positions match TRBD2. V trimming: 6 bases; J trimming: 0 bases; junction bases outside the gene matches: 6. The CDR3 loop spans 14 amino acids. Per germline, CDR1 DFQATT and CDR2 SNEGSKA (reference sequence). The CDR3 loop reads CSASSGRLSYEQYF. The CDR3 DNA reads as TGCAGTGCGAGCAGCGGGAGGCTCTCCTACGAGCAGTACTTC.

The chain recombines TRBV6-1 with TRBJ2-1, with a possible D match to TRBD2 (6 bases). CDR1 is MNHNS and CDR2 is SASEGT in the germline V gene. The V and J ends lost 3 bases and 8 bases respectively, with 14 bases between them. There are 14 residues in the CDR3. The CDR3 here is CASSDPGTGDEQFF. CDR3 nucleotides: TGTGCCAGCAGTGACCCCGGGACGGGAGATGAGCAGTTCTTC.

This clonotype has just a few counts. The chain recombines TRBV7-3 with TRBJ1-1; weak D call: TRBD1 (6 bases). CDR3 length: 14 residues. V dropped 6 bases and J dropped 3 bases, with 14 bases sitting between them. CDR1 is SGHTA and CDR2 is FQGTGA in the germline V gene. Here the CDR3 reads CASRFDNRDTEAFF. The CDR3 DNA reads TGTGCCAGCAGGTTCGATAACAGGGACACTGAAGCTTTCTTT.

The chain links TRBV6-5 to TRBJ2-1; D ambiguous. With 3 bases removed from V and 0 bases from J, the gap between germline ends came to 9 bases. The CDR3 has 15 residues. The V gene's germline CDR1 is MNHEY and CDR2 SVGAGI. CDR3 in DNA: TGTGCCAGCAGTTATTTCACGGCCTCCTACAATGAGCAGTTCTTC. This sequence encodes CASSYFTASYNEQFF.

In DNA form, the CDR3 reads TGTGCCAGCAGTTACCTCGACAGAGAGACCCAGTACTTC. Its protein product is CASSYLDRETQYF. V gene TRBV6-5 combines with J gene TRBJ2-5; D perhaps matches TRBD1 (5 bases). V shed 2 bases and J shed 4 bases, with 8 bases lying between them. In germline, CDR1 is MNHEY, CDR2 SVGAGI. The length of the CDR3 is 13 residues.

The chain recombines TRBV29-1 with TRBJ2-7; a possible D gene is TRBD1 (6 bases). The CDR3 is made up of 11 amino acids. From germline, CDR1 is SQVTM and CDR2 ANQGSEA. The V end lost 6 bases, the J end lost 3 bases, and 9 bases lay between the germline ends. The CDR3 reads CSVGQYYEQYF. As DNA, the CDR3 is TGCAGCGTAGGACAGTACTACGAGCAGTACTTC.